This TCR beta chain was documented in a study of T cells after yellow fever vaccination (dated 2019 in TCRdb). For context, the study as a whole: The SMART-Seq v4 Ultra Low Input RNA kit was used to prepare libraries from fractions with low cell numbers. Bulk PBMC replicates and cell subsets were isolated from blood drawn at multiple timepoints before and after both primary and secondary immunization. Two healthy male donors, one aged 18 to 29 and one aged 30 to 40 years, made up the cohort. Bulk TCR alpha and beta repertoires were sequenced longitudinally to track T-cell clones before and after primary and booster YFV17D yellow fever vaccination.

A remark on this clonotype: Its antigen is unknown. No much larger clone exists at a distance of one base, and base qualities are not known.

For sequencing, an Illumina NovaSeq 6000 was employed. TCR cDNA was synthesized by 5'RACE template switching, through which a universal primer site and unique molecular identifiers were introduced. Priming of cDNA synthesis was performed from both the TCR alpha and TCR beta constant segments. Library amplification involved two PCR steps, and the second step added sample barcodes and sequencing adapters. Sequencing of the libraries was done on either Illumina HiSeq 2500 (2x100 bp) or NovaSeq (2x150 bp). Under the source paper's analysis protocol: MIGEC was used to demultiplex reads and collapse the reads into UMI consensus sequences, and MiXCR was used for V(D)J alignment. Clonotypes responding to the vaccine were identified with edgeR on replicate PBMC samples, with the criteria of FDR below 0.01 and a log2 fold change above 5 up to day 15. CD4 or CD8 identity was assigned to each bulk clonotype according to whether the clonotype was present at higher abundance in the sequenced CD4 repertoire or the sequenced CD8 repertoire. TCRdb reprocessed the public reads (quality trimming at Q25 with fastp, clone calling with MiXCR) and kept in-frame beta chains. A single entry per CDR3 protein holds the most common genes and DNA from its merged rows. These V and J calls are TCRdb output, not the study's own analysis. This sample lists hundreds of thousands of distinct CDR3 sequences; about 5.2% were detected once. The ten biggest clones cover about 3.5% of the sample.

Broader findings and caveats from the paper: After the booster, most of the clones that had expanded following primary vaccination were detected again (just under 97% of CD4 and around 88% of CD8), which suggests that memory was broadly maintained. A small share of clonotypes was detected in both CD4 and CD8 compartments, with the overlap likely arising from convergent recombination. Only a couple of donors were included in the study, so the extent to which the findings can be generalized is limited. The secondary T-cell response was weaker than the primary response but faster, peaking on day 5 instead of day 15. Computational filtering was required because FACS-sorted repertoires could contain abundant contaminating clonotypes from the bulk population.

Interpreted using the paper, the treatment or condition label stands for: live attenuated yellow fever vaccine strain. PBMCs were isolated from peripheral blood using a standard Ficoll-Paque protocol. Dynabeads CD4 and CD8 positive selection kits were used to isolate the CD4 and CD8 T-cell fractions. TriZol was used to extract RNA from bulk PBMCs, CD4 and CD8 fractions, and dextramer-positive and dextramer-negative fractions. The sequencing here drew on CD4+ T cells sorted from PBMCs, taken on the day of the yellow fever booster vaccination. The TCR sequence derives from a young man who received the YFV17D yellow fever vaccine.

The CDR3 loop reads CASSSVTSGGSNKFF. The bases are TGTGCCAGCAGCTCGGTGACTAGCGGGGGGAGTAATAAGTTCTTC. The chain joins TRBV5-6 to TRBJ2-1; the central 13 bases match TRBD2. From the cysteine through the phenylalanine, the CDR3 covers 15 amino acids. Only the CDR3 DNA is retained, 45 bases long and in frame from the first base. The germline V gene encodes CDR1 SGHDT and CDR2 YYEEEE. Trimming leaves V shorter by 3 bases and J shorter by 14 bases, with the junction holding 11 bases beyond the gene matches.